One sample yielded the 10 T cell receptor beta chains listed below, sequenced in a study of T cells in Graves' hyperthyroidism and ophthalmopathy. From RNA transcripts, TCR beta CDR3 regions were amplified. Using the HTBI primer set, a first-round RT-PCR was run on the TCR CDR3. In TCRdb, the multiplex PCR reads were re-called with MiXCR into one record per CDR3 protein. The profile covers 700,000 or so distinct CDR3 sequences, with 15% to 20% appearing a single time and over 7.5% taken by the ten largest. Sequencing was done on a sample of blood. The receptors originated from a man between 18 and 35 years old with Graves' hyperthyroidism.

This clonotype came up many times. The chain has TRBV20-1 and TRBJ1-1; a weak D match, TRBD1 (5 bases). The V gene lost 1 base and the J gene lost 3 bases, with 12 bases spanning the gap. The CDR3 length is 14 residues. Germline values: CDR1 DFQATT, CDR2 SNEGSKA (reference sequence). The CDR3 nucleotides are TGCAGTGCTAGAGTCGGCGGGGGGTACACTGAAGCTTTCTTT. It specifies CSARVGGGYTEAFF.

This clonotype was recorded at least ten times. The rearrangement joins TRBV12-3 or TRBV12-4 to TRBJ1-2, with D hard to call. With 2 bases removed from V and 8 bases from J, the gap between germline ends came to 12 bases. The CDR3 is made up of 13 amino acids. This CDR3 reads CASSLMRSRGYTF. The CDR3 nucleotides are TGTGCCAGCAGTTTAATGAGGAGTCGGGGCTACACCTTC.

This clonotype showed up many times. The CDR3 is CASSLRTASYEQYF. The CDR3 nucleotides read TGTGCCAGCAGCTTAAGGACTGCGTCCTACGAGCAGTACTTC. This chain joins TRBV7-8 and TRBJ2-7; a weak D match, TRBD2 (5 bases). This CDR3 spans 14 amino acids. Trimming took 2 bases from V and 1 from J, leaving 9 bases between them. From germline, CDR1 is SGHVS and CDR2 FQNEAQ.

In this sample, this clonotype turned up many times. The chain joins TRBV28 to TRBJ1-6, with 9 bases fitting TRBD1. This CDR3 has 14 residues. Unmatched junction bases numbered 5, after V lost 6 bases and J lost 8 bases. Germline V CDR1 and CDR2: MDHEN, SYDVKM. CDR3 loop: CASSGQGNYSPLHF. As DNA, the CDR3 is TGTGCCAGCAGCGGACAGGGGAACTATTCACCCCTCCACTTT. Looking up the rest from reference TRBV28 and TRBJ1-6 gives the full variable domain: DVKVTQSSRYLVKRTGEKVFLECVQDMDHENMFWYRQDPGLGLRLIYFSYDVKMKEKGDIPEGYSVSREKKERFSLILESASTNQTSMYLCASSGQGNYSPLHFGNGTRLTVT.

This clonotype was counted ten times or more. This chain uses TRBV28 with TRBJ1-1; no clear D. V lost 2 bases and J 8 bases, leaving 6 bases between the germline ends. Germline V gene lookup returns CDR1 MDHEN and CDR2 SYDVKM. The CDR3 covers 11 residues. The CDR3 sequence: CASSLRNEAFF. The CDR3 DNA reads TGTGCCAGCAGTTTACGGAACGAAGCTTTCTTT.

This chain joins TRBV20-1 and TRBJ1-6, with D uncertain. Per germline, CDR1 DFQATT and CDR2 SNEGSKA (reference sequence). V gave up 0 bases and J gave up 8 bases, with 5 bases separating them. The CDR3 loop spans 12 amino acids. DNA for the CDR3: TGCAGTGCTAGAGATGACCATTCACCCCTCCACTTT. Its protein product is CSARDDHSPLHF.

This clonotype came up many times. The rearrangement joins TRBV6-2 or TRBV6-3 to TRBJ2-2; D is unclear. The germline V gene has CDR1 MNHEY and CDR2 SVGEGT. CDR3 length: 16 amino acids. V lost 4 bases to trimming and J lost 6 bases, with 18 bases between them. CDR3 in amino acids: CASSSTASIGPGELFF. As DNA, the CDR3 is TGTGCCAGCAGTTCCACGGCCTCGATCGGACCCGGGGAGCTGTTTTTT.

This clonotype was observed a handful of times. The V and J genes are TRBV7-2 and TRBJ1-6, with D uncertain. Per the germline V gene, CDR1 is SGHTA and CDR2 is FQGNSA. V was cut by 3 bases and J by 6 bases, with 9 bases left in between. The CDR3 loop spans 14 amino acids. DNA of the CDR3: TGTGCCAGCAGCTTCCGGGTTTCTAATTCACCCCTCCACTTT. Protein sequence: CASSFRVSNSPLHF.

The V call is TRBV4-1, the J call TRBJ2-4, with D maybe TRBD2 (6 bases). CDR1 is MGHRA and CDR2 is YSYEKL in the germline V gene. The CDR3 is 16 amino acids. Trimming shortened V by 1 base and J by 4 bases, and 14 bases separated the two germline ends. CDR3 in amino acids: CASSQAFGGLKNIQYF. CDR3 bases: TGCGCCAGCAGCCAAGCATTCGGAGGGTTAAAAAACATTCAGTACTTC.

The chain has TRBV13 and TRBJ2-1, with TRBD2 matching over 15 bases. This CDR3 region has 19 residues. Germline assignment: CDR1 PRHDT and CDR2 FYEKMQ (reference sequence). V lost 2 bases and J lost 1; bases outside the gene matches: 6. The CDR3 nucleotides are TGTGCCAGCAGCTTACGGGGACTAGCGGGAGGCCCATCCTACAATGAGCAGTTCTTC. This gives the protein CASSLRGLAGGPSYNEQFF.